The 13 T cell receptor beta chains below all came from one sample that was sequenced in a study of cytomegalovirus exposure and HLA in healthy donors. Amplification used 60 Vbeta primers and 13 Jbeta primers. Assay: immunoSEQ multiplex PCR; the TCRdb copy retains only in-frame clones and omits some. The repertoire has 150,000 or so clones, roughly 80% of them found once; the top ten carry roughly 2%. What was sequenced was PBMCs. These receptors were taken from a female donor in good health and CMV-seronegative.

This chain links TRBV6-5 with TRBJ1-1; no definite D call. Germline V lookup: CDR1 MNHEY, CDR2 SVGAGI. The CDR3 is 12 residues long. Trimming stripped 6 bases from V and 5 bases from J, with 10 bases between. The CDR3 coding sequence is TGTGCCAGCAGCCGGCTCGGGACTGAAGCTTTCTTT. It codes for CASSRLGTEAFF.

This chain connects TRBV5-6 to TRBJ1-2; TRBD1 matches at 8 bases. The CDR3 totals 15 residues. The junction had 12 bases not matched to a gene; V was cut back by 4 bases and J by 7 bases. The germline V gene has CDR1 SGHDT and CDR2 YYEEEE. The CDR3 region is CASSPQGAGRSGYTF. In nucleotides, the CDR3 is TGTGCCAGCAGCCCCCAGGGGGCGGGTAGGTCTGGCTACACCTTC.

The chain is built from TRBV30 and TRBJ2-7, with 8 bases lining up with TRBD1. The ends lost 2 bases at V and 5 bases at J; junction bases unmatched: 5. The CDR3 spans 13 residues. The germline V gene has CDR1 GTSNPN and CDR2 SVGIG (reference sequence). The chain's CDR3 is CAWSFGQGNEQYF. CDR3 DNA sequence: TGTGCCTGGAGTTTTGGACAGGGAAACGAGCAGTACTTC.

The gene calls are TRBV27 and TRBJ2-3; the match to TRBD2 covers 11 bases. The V segment lost 8 bases and the J segment 6 bases; nucleotides outside the gene matches: 19. Per the germline V gene, CDR1 is MNHEY and CDR2 is SMNVEV (reference sequence). This CDR3 has 18 residues. The CDR3 coding sequence is TGTGCCAGCCCTTCCGGGACTAGCGGCCCCCACCTCTCGGATACGCAGTATTTT. It codes for CASPSGTSGPHLSDTQYF.

The genes are TRBV2 and TRBJ2-5, with TRBD1 identical over 7 bases. After removal of 0 bases from V and 5 bases from J, the junction contained 6 bases not matched to a gene. Germline lookup yields CDR1 SNHLY and CDR2 FYNNEI. The CDR3 extends over 15 amino acids. The CDR3 reads CASSEAPKGAETQYF. CDR3 in DNA: TGTGCCAGCAGTGAAGCGCCGAAGGGGGCCGAGACCCAGTACTTC.

This chain connects TRBV2 to TRBJ2-5; TRBD1 matches at 7 bases. This CDR3 contains 13 residues. Germline trimming cut 7 bases from V and 5 bases from J; bases unmatched to any gene: 7. Germline assignment: CDR1 SNHLY and CDR2 FYNNEI. CDR3 sequence reads: CASIRDSWETQYF. DNA of the CDR3: TGTGCCAGCATTAGGGACAGTTGGGAGACCCAGTACTTC.

The rearrangement uses TRBV7-3 and TRBJ2-2, with no clear D. In germline, CDR1 is SGHTA, CDR2 FQGTGA. The CDR3 extends over 14 amino acids. V lost 5 bases, J lost 3 bases, and 10 bases lay in between. In DNA, the CDR3 is TGTGCCAGCAGCCTACACCAGGACACCGGGGAGCTGTTTTTT. Translated: CASSLHQDTGELFF.

The gene calls are TRBV5-1 and TRBJ2-7; tentative D call: TRBD1 (5 bases). Germline V CDR1 and CDR2: SGHRS, YFSETQ. The CDR3 consists of 15 residues. The V and J ends lost 0 bases and 6 bases respectively, with 16 bases between them. The CDR3 protein is CASSLGAGKTTEQYF. The CDR3 DNA follows: TGCGCCAGCAGCTTGGGGGCAGGGAAGACCACCGAGCAGTACTTC. The whole variable domain, remainder taken from reference TRBV5-1 and TRBJ2-7, is KAGVTQTPRYLIKTRGQQVTLSCSPISGHRSVSWYQQTPGQGLQFLFEYFSETQRNKGNFPGRFSGRQFSNSRSEMNVSTLELGDSALYLCASSLGAGKTTEQYFGPGTRLTVT.

This clone occurred a few times. The chain has TRBV9 and TRBJ1-1, with D possibly being TRBD1 (6 bases). The V gene lost 0 bases and the J gene lost 1 base, with 19 bases spanning the gap. Germline CDR1 reads SGDLS; CDR2 reads YYNGEE. The CDR3 sequence is 18 residues long. CDR3 DNA sequence: TGTGCCAGCAGCGTAGGAGAACAGGGCGCTTGGGGGAACACTGAAGCTTTCTTT. Translating gives CASSVGEQGAWGNTEAFF.

The rearrangement uses TRBV5-5 and TRBJ2-2, with D maybe TRBD1 (6 bases). The CDR3 consists of 15 residues. V dropped 2 bases and J dropped 0 bases, with 8 bases sitting between them. Germline assignment: CDR1 SGHKS and CDR2 YYEKEE (reference sequence). The CDR3 DNA sequence: TGTGCCAGCAGCTTTACAGGGCCGAACACCGGGGAGCTGTTTTTT. Protein product: CASSFTGPNTGELFF.

The gene calls are TRBV30 and TRBJ1-2; no clear D. V shed 2 bases and J shed 5 bases, with 6 bases lying between them. Germline-derived CDR1 and CDR2 are GTSNPN and SVGIG (reference sequence). This CDR3 has 11 amino acids. DNA for the CDR3: TGTGCCTGGAGTCCCGGGTATGGCTACACCTTC. This gives the protein CAWSPGYGYTF.

The chain combines TRBV5-1 with TRBJ2-3, with D possibly TRBD2 on 6 matching bases. Germline V gives CDR1 SGHRS, CDR2 YFSETQ. V gave up 4 bases and J gave up 4 bases, with 22 bases separating them. The CDR3 is made up of 17 amino acids. The chain's CDR3 is CASSRSGFLSGADTQYF. The CDR3 coding sequence is TGCGCCAGCAGCCGCTCCGGGTTCCTATCGGGGGCAGATACGCAGTATTTT. The entire variable domain, with the rest obtained from reference TRBV5-1 and TRBJ2-3, is as follows: KAGVTQTPRYLIKTRGQQVTLSCSPISGHRSVSWYQQTPGQGLQFLFEYFSETQRNKGNFPGRFSGRQFSNSRSEMNVSTLELGDSALYLCASSRSGFLSGADTQYFGPGTRLTVL.

V usage is TRBV13 and J usage is TRBJ2-7, with 10 bases that match TRBD2. The CDR3 has 15 amino acids. CDR1 PRHDT and CDR2 FYEKMQ come from the germline V gene (reference sequence). V dropped 5 bases and J dropped 3; count of bases not matched to a gene: 7. CDR3: CASSRKREGRYEQYF. The CDR3 region has the DNA TGTGCCAGCAGCAGGAAGCGGGAGGGCCGCTACGAGCAGTACTTC.